The sequence of this T cell receptor beta chain was determined in a study of T cell responses to AZD1222 COVID-19 vaccine. Findings and limits, study-wide: Close to half of all spike-specific TCRs reportedly target regions of the variants that are unmutated. Regions 160-218 and 743-854 dominated among vaccine-associated CD4 TCRs spanning spike.

Libraries were prepared by immunoSEQ multiplex PCR; TCRdb keeps only in-frame clonotypes and omits some of them. The sample has 110,000 or so clones; roughly 90% are singletons. In regard to this clone: Its antigen is unidentified.

CDR3 length: 15 residues. In germline, CDR1 is LGHNA, CDR2 YNFKEQ. J was trimmed by 3 bases and V by 4 bases; bases with no gene match: 4. The source material was peripheral blood, sampled on day 0 of MenACWY control vaccination. The TCR originated in an adult in good health. The rearrangement uses TRBV4-2 and TRBJ2-2; the match to TRBD1 covers 8 bases. CDR3 nucleotide sequence: TGTGCCAGCAGCCTTCGACAGGGGTACACCGGGGAGCTGTTTTTT. This codes for CASSLRQGYTGELFF.